This entry lists 2 T cell receptor beta chains sequenced from one sample in a study of T-cell reconstitution after alpha-beta-depleted transplantation in children. Unique molecular identifiers were incorporated into the prepared TCRbeta library. A single record per CDR3 protein comes from TCRdb applying MiXCR to the PCR reads. The sample lists 640,000 or so distinct CDR3 sequences, 16% seen once, with approximately 1% in the top ten. The input for sequencing was PBMCs from the stem cell graft donor, taken from the stem cell graft. The origin of the receptors is a human donor who donated a stem cell graft to a child with acute myeloid leukemia.

This clonotype was counted once. The chain has TRBV5-5 and TRBJ2-2; tentative D call: TRBD2 (5 bases). CDR3 length: 16 residues. Germline-derived CDR1 and CDR2 are SGHKS and YYEKEE (reference sequence). V lost 0 bases, J lost 6 bases, and 15 bases lay in between. This chain's CDR3 is CASSLGGSPSSGELFF. The CDR3 nucleotides read TGTGCCAGCAGCTTGGGTGGGAGTCCATCCTCCGGGGAGCTGTTTTTT.

For this clonotype: One base away lies a much larger clone, so this may be a sequencing read error. The rearrangement links TRBV5-6 to TRBJ1-1; 10 positions agree with TRBD1. Germline V gives CDR1 SGHDT, CDR2 YYEEEE. J was trimmed by 5 bases and V by 3 bases; bases with no gene match: 7. CDR3 size: 15 residues. CDR3 region: CASSWTGGVATEAFF. DNA for the CDR3: TGTGCCAGCAGCTGGACAGGGGGGGTCGCGACTGAAGCTTTCTTT.